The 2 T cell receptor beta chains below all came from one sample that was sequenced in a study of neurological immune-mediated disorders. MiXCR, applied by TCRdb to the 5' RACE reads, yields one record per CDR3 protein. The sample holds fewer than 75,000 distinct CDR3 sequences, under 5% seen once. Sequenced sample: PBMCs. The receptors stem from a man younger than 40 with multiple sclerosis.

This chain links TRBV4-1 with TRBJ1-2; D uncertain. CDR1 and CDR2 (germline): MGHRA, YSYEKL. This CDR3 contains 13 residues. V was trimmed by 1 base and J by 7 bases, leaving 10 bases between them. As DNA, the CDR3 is TGCGCCAGCAGCCAAGGGGTGACATCTGGCTACACCTTC. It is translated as CASSQGVTSGYTF.

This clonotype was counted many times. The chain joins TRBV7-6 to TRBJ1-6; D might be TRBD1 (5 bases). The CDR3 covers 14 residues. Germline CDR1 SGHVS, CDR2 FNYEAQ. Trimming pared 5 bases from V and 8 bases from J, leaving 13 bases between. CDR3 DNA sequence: TGTGCCAGCAGCCTGAGGGGTATGGATTCACCCCTCCACTTT. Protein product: CASSLRGMDSPLHF. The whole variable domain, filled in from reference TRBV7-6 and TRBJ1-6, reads GAGVSQSPRYKVTKRGQDVALRCDPISGHVSLYWYRQALGQGPEFLTYFNYEAQQDKSGLPNDRFSAERPEGSISTLTIQRTEQRDSAMYRCASSLRGMDSPLHFGNGTRLTVT.